Presented here are 10 T cell receptor beta chains from one specimen sequenced in a study of blood T cells in healthy people across ages. Sample-barcoded 5' priming and a J-beta primer mix drove a second PCR of roughly 6 to 12 cycles. TCRdb itself ran the 5' RACE reads through MiXCR, one entry per CDR3 protein. This table has about 1.1 million distinct CDR3 sequences, roughly two fifths appearing once. Sequenced material: blood. These receptors were collected from a man younger than 35 in good health.

Worth noting for this clonotype: The conserved closing phenylalanine or tryptophan is absent in this CDR3, likely reflecting a read error. The DNA is left out, because the CDR3 cannot be placed on it with certainty; the CDR3 is given as TCRdb lists it. J is TRBJ2-1 and V is TRBV15. The CDR3 sequence runs 9 residues, both termini included. CDR1 LNHNV and CDR2 YYDKDF come from the germline V gene (reference sequence). CDR3 amino acids: CATSRDLGS.

This clonotype turned up a few times. This rearrangement joins TRBV5-1 to TRBJ1-4, with TRBD1 matching 7 bases. Germline CDR1 is SGHRS and CDR2 is YFSETQ. Trimming took 3 bases from V and 8 from J; bases not matched to a gene: 7. CDR3 length: 14 residues. DNA for the CDR3: TGCGCCAGCAGCTCAGACAGGGAGGTCGAAAAACTGTTTTTT. Its translation: CASSSDREVEKLFF.

The chain has TRBV7-3 and TRBJ1-1; 9 bases match TRBD1. The germline V gene encodes CDR1 SGHTA and CDR2 FQGTGA. The CDR3 sequence is 14 residues long. The V and J ends lost 6 bases and 6 bases, in that order; junction bases with no gene match: 8. The CDR3 bases are TGTGCCAGCAGTCTGACAGGGGGTCGGTCTGAAGCTTTCTTT. It yields the protein CASSLTGGRSEAFF.

CDR3 nucleotide sequence: TGCGCCAGCAGTGAACCTTTCGACGGGAAGGGGGCGAAAAATGGCTACACCTTC. Protein product: CASSEPFDGKGAKNGYTF. The V call is TRBV5-1, the J call TRBJ1-2, with TRBD1 identical over 7 bases. V lost 5 bases and J lost 6; bases outside the gene matches: 22. Germline CDR1 SGHRS, CDR2 YFSETQ. The CDR3 sequence is 18 residues long.

This clonotype occurred a few times. The gene calls are TRBV6-5 and TRBJ2-4, with TRBD2 matching 8 bases. The CDR3 totals 15 residues. V lost 2 bases, J lost 4 bases, and 4 bases stayed unmatched. Germline V gene data show CDR1 as MNHEY and CDR2 as SVGAGI. The CDR3 coding sequence is TGTGCCAGCAGTTACCGGGGGGGGAGAAAAAACATTCAGTACTTC. Residues: CASSYRGGRKNIQYF.

The CDR3 nucleotides are TGCGCCAGCAGAATCTTTGATGAGCAGTTCTTC. Protein product: CASRIFDEQFF. J is TRBJ2-1 and V is TRBV5-1; D ambiguous. The CDR3 loop spans 11 amino acids. Trimming cost V 5 bases and J 8 bases, with 8 bases left between them. Germline lookup yields CDR1 SGHRS and CDR2 YFSETQ.

V usage is TRBV4-1 and J usage is TRBJ1-3, with TRBD1 identical over 8 bases. CDR1 MGHRA and CDR2 YSYEKL come from the germline V gene. V shed 1 base and J 0 bases; nucleotides not matched to a gene: 5. The length of the CDR3 is 17 residues. CDR3 sequence (DNA): TGCGCCAGCAGCCAAGTCGGACAGGGTCACTCTGGAAACACCATATATTTT. Encoded protein: CASSQVGQGHSGNTIYF.

The V and J genes are TRBV12-3 or TRBV12-4 and TRBJ1-4; 8 nucleotides align to TRBD1. This CDR3 is built from 15 residues. V was clipped by 5 bases and J by 8 bases; unmatched bases: 10. The CDR3 nucleotides read TGTGCCAGCAGTCCCCCCGGGACAGGTAGAGAAAAACTGTTTTTT. It is translated as CASSPPGTGREKLFF.

The rearrangement joins TRBV6-5 to TRBJ2-3, with D possibly matching TRBD1 (6 bases). V shed 0 bases and J shed 4 bases, with 11 bases lying between them. The CDR3 consists of 15 residues. CDR1 is MNHEY and CDR2 is SVGAGI in the germline V gene. The CDR3 loop is CASSYSQGLADTQYF. DNA of the CDR3: TGTGCCAGCAGTTACTCACAGGGATTAGCAGATACGCAGTATTTT.

This clonotype was observed a handful of times. V usage is TRBV20-1 and J usage is TRBJ1-1, with D possibly being TRBD1 (5 bases). This CDR3 contains 14 residues. The germline V gene encodes CDR1 DFQATT and CDR2 SNEGSKA (reference sequence). The V end lost 3 bases, the J end lost 2 bases, and 13 bases lay between the germline ends. The CDR3 DNA follows: TGCAGTGCTAGGGGGGGGATCAAAAACACTGAAGCTTTCTTT. Residues: CSARGGIKNTEAFF.